The rows below give T cell receptor beta chains drawn from one sample of a study of vaccination and CD4 T cells after COVID-19. Their recognized antigens are unknown. A single record per CDR3 protein comes from TCRdb applying MiXCR to the PCR reads. The sample lists 10,000 to 13,000 distinct CDR3 sequences, around 60% occurring once. The sample was CD4+ T cells from blood, cultured in vitro. The source is a human donor who had recovered from COVID-19. CDR3s include the opening cysteine and the closing phenylalanine or tryptophan. The order of the fields is J gene, V gene, clone size, D gene, CDR3 DNA, CDR3 protein. The D gene is left open where the match is weak. Size is stated for part of the rows, as once, few or many counts, or as a class when the clone is expanded.

J gene: TRBJ1-5
V gene: TRBV2
clone size: -
D gene: -
CDR3 DNA: TGTGCCAGCCAACCGTATTACTCGGGTCAGCCCCAGCATTTT
CDR3 protein: CASQPYYSGQPQHF

J gene: TRBJ2-3
V gene: TRBV24-1
clone size: -
D gene: -
CDR3 DNA: TGTGCCACCAGTGATTTGTTAGTAGATACGCAGTATTTT
CDR3 protein: CATSDLLVDTQYF

J gene: TRBJ2-7
V gene: TRBV11-2
clone size: -
D gene: -
CDR3 DNA: TGTGCCAGCAGCTTCAGGACCTCCTACGAGCAGTACTTC
CDR3 protein: CASSFRTSYEQYF

J gene: TRBJ1-1
V gene: TRBV28
clone size: -
D gene: -
CDR3 DNA: TGTGCCAGCAGAGTCCCCCCAGGTTCGAACACTGAAGCTTTCTTT
CDR3 protein: CASRVPPGSNTEAFF

J gene: TRBJ2-7
V gene: TRBV12-3/TRBV12-4
clone size: -
D gene: TRBD1
CDR3 DNA: TGTGCCAGCAGTCATCGGACAGGGCAGGGGCAGTACTTC
CDR3 protein: CASSHRTGQGQYF

J gene: TRBJ1-1
V gene: TRBV30
clone size: -
D gene: -
CDR3 DNA: TGTGCCTGGACGCGGGAGAACACTGAAGCTTTCTTT
CDR3 protein: CAWTRENTEAFF

J gene: TRBJ1-1
V gene: TRBV10-1
clone size: -
D gene: TRBD1
CDR3 DNA: TGCGCCAGGCACAGGGGGCCAGCTTTCTTT
CDR3 protein: CARHRGPAFF

J gene: TRBJ1-3
V gene: TRBV2
clone size: once
D gene: -
CDR3 DNA: TGTGCCAGCAGTTTTAGACAGACAGACACCATATATTTT
CDR3 protein: CASSFRQTDTIYF

J gene: TRBJ2-5
V gene: TRBV18
clone size: -
D gene: TRBD2
CDR3 DNA: TGTGCCAGCTCACCACCGGTTAGCGGGGGGGCCTTTGCAGAGACCCAGTACTTC
CDR3 protein: CASSPPVSGGAFAETQYF

J gene: TRBJ1-1
V gene: TRBV7-3
clone size: few
D gene: -
CDR3 DNA: TGTGCCAGCAGCACATCACGGGGGCGGGCGGTTGAAGCTTTCTTT
CDR3 protein: CASSTSRGRAVEAFF

J gene: TRBJ1-1
V gene: TRBV7-9
clone size: few
D gene: TRBD1
CDR3 DNA: TGTGCCAGCAGCGTGGGACAGGGGCCCTTTGAAGCTTTCTTT
CDR3 protein: CASSVGQGPFEAFF

J gene: TRBJ1-5
V gene: TRBV19
clone size: -
D gene: TRBD1
CDR3 DNA: TGTGCCAGTAGCCCCATAGACAGGGGAGGTGCTCAGCCCCAGCATTTT
CDR3 protein: CASSPIDRGGAQPQHF

J gene: TRBJ2-3
V gene: TRBV2
clone size: few
D gene: -
CDR3 DNA: TGTGCCAGCAGTGATCGCGGGGAGACAGATACGCAGTATTTT
CDR3 protein: CASSDRGETDTQYF

J gene: TRBJ2-1
V gene: TRBV28
clone size: -
D gene: TRBD2
CDR3 DNA: TGTGCCAGCAGTCCGGTGACTAGCGGGAGAAAGAATGAGCAGTTCTTC
CDR3 protein: CASSPVTSGRKNEQFF

J gene: TRBJ1-2
V gene: TRBV5-7
clone size: -
D gene: -
CDR3 DNA: TGTGCCAGCAGCTGGGGGGGGAACTACGGCTACACCTTC
CDR3 protein: CASSWGGNYGYTF

J gene: TRBJ1-2
V gene: TRBV10-1
clone size: few
D gene: -
CDR3 DNA: TGCGCCAGCAGTGAGTCGCCAAACTATGGCTACACCTTC
CDR3 protein: CASSESPNYGYTF

J gene: TRBJ1-6
V gene: TRBV6-2/TRBV6-3
clone size: -
D gene: -
CDR3 DNA: TGTGCCAGCAGTTCTTTGCGGGATTCACCCCTCCACTTT
CDR3 protein: CASSSLRDSPLHF

J gene: TRBJ1-5
V gene: TRBV7-9
clone size: -
D gene: -
CDR3 DNA: TGTGCCAGCAGTAGATCGGGGGCCCCAGAGCCCCAGCATTTT
CDR3 protein: CASSRSGAPEPQHF

J gene: TRBJ2-1
V gene: TRBV20-1
clone size: once
D gene: -
CDR3 DNA: TGCAGTGCTAGAGTCACTAGCTTCGAGCAGTTCTTC
CDR3 protein: CSARVTSFEQFF

J gene: TRBJ2-3
V gene: TRBV7-8
clone size: -
D gene: -
CDR3 DNA: TGTGCCAGCAGCGACCGGGGACCGGTGGGGCAGTATTTT
CDR3 protein: CASSDRGPVGQYF

J gene: TRBJ2-5
V gene: TRBV6-2/TRBV6-3
clone size: -
D gene: -
CDR3 DNA: TGTGCCAGCAGTCTATCCCCTTTCCCCGGGACGGAAAAAGAGACCCAGTACTTC
CDR3 protein: CASSLSPFPGTEKETQYF

J gene: TRBJ1-5
V gene: TRBV12-3/TRBV12-4
clone size: -
D gene: -
CDR3 DNA: TGTGCCAGCAGGGGCCGGCCCAATCAGCCCCAGCATTTT
CDR3 protein: CASRGRPNQPQHF

J gene: TRBJ2-7
V gene: TRBV12-3/TRBV12-4
clone size: -
D gene: -
CDR3 DNA: TGTGCCAGCAGTCCCTTAGGACAGCGAAGCTCCTACGAGCAGTACTTC
CDR3 protein: CASSPLGQRSSYEQYF

J gene: TRBJ2-2
V gene: TRBV7-2
clone size: -
D gene: -
CDR3 DNA: TGTGCCAGCAGCTTACGGCCGGACGGGGAGCTGTTTTTT
CDR3 protein: CASSLRPDGELFF

J gene: TRBJ1-2
V gene: TRBV12-3/TRBV12-4
clone size: -
D gene: TRBD1
CDR3 DNA: TGTGCCAGCAGCAGGACAGGGGGCCATTTTGACTACACCTTC
CDR3 protein: CASSRTGGHFDYTF

J gene: TRBJ2-3
V gene: TRBV5-1
clone size: -
D gene: TRBD2
CDR3 DNA: TGCGCCAGCAGAAGGGGACTAGCGGGGGAAGGAGATACGCAGTATTTT
CDR3 protein: CASRRGLAGEGDTQYF

J gene: TRBJ1-2
V gene: TRBV7-2
clone size: -
D gene: TRBD1
CDR3 DNA: TGTGCCAGCAGCCCAGGGACAGTCCAAGGCTACACCTTC
CDR3 protein: CASSPGTVQGYTF

J gene: TRBJ1-2
V gene: TRBV10-3
clone size: -
D gene: -
CDR3 DNA: TGTGCCATCAGTGCGGGAGATGGCTACACCTTC
CDR3 protein: CAISAGDGYTF

J gene: TRBJ1-5
V gene: TRBV6-4
clone size: -
D gene: -
CDR3 DNA: TGTGCCAGCAGCACCAATCAGCCCCAGCATTTT
CDR3 protein: CASSTNQPQHF

J gene: TRBJ1-2
V gene: TRBV12-3/TRBV12-4
clone size: -
D gene: -
CDR3 DNA: TGTGCCAGCACCCCCACGGGCAGGTTTGCTGGCTACACCTTC
CDR3 protein: CASTPTGRFAGYTF

J gene: TRBJ2-2
V gene: TRBV18
clone size: -
D gene: -
CDR3 DNA: TGTGCCAGCTCGGGGGCCGGGGAGCTGTTTTTT
CDR3 protein: CASSGAGELFF

J gene: TRBJ2-7
V gene: TRBV12-3/TRBV12-4
clone size: -
D gene: -
CDR3 DNA: TGTGCCAGCAGTTATACCGACAGGCCCTACGAGCAGTACTTC
CDR3 protein: CASSYTDRPYEQYF

J gene: TRBJ2-3
V gene: TRBV27
clone size: -
D gene: -
CDR3 DNA: TGTGCCAGCAGTGCCCACCGGGGGAGGGATACGCAGTATTTT
CDR3 protein: CASSAHRGRDTQYF

J gene: TRBJ1-2
V gene: TRBV28
clone size: -
D gene: -
CDR3 DNA: TGTGCCAGCAGTTTATGGCAGGGTTATGGCTACACCTTC
CDR3 protein: CASSLWQGYGYTF

J gene: TRBJ1-5
V gene: TRBV15
clone size: -
D gene: -
CDR3 DNA: TGTGCCACCAGCAGCGGGAGATATCAGCCCCAGCATTTT
CDR3 protein: CATSSGRYQPQHF

J gene: TRBJ2-7
V gene: TRBV5-1
clone size: -
D gene: TRBD1
CDR3 DNA: TGCGCCAGCAGCCCGACAGGGGGTTACCCGTTAAACGAGCAGTACTTC
CDR3 protein: CASSPTGGYPLNEQYF

J gene: TRBJ1-1
V gene: TRBV5-4
clone size: -
D gene: -
CDR3 DNA: TGTGCCAGCAGCATGGGACTTAACACTGAAGCTTTCTTT
CDR3 protein: CASSMGLNTEAFF

J gene: TRBJ2-3
V gene: TRBV2
clone size: once
D gene: TRBD1
CDR3 DNA: TGTGCCAGTGACAGGGGAAGTCCGGGCACAGATACGCAGTATTTT
CDR3 protein: CASDRGSPGTDTQYF

J gene: TRBJ1-6
V gene: TRBV11-3
clone size: -
D gene: TRBD1
CDR3 DNA: TGTGCCAGCAGCCCAACACAGGGGCCGTCGGGATCACCCCTCCACTTT
CDR3 protein: CASSPTQGPSGSPLHF

J gene: TRBJ2-3
V gene: TRBV4-1
clone size: few
D gene: -
CDR3 DNA: TGCGCCAGCAGCCAAGATGGCGAATTCCTCCTCACAGATACGCAGTATTTT
CDR3 protein: CASSQDGEFLLTDTQYF

J gene: TRBJ2-5
V gene: TRBV20-1
clone size: -
D gene: TRBD2
CDR3 DNA: TGCAGTGCTACCCCCGGGACTAGCGGGGAAGAGACCCAGTACTTC
CDR3 protein: CSATPGTSGEETQYF

J gene: TRBJ1-6
V gene: TRBV19
clone size: few
D gene: -
CDR3 DNA: TGTGCCAGTAGTTCCGGGACAAATAATTCACCCCTCCACTTT
CDR3 protein: CASSSGTNNSPLHF

J gene: TRBJ1-5
V gene: TRBV19
clone size: few
D gene: -
CDR3 DNA: TGTGCCAGTAGCCGTGGGCAGTTTAATCAGCCCCAGCATTTT
CDR3 protein: CASSRGQFNQPQHF

J gene: TRBJ1-1
V gene: TRBV7-6
clone size: -
D gene: -
CDR3 DNA: TGTGCCAGCAGCTTATTCGAGGGAAGAACTGAAGCTTTCTTT
CDR3 protein: CASSLFEGRTEAFF

J gene: TRBJ2-5
V gene: TRBV27
clone size: -
D gene: -
CDR3 DNA: TGTGCCAGCAGTTTATTCCGGGGGGAGACCCAGTACTTC
CDR3 protein: CASSLFRGETQYF

J gene: TRBJ1-5
V gene: TRBV18
clone size: -
D gene: TRBD1
CDR3 DNA: TGTGCCAACTCACCGGACAGGGGAGGCAATCAGCCCCAGCATTTT
CDR3 protein: CANSPDRGGNQPQHF

J gene: TRBJ1-2
V gene: TRBV12-3/TRBV12-4
clone size: -
D gene: TRBD1
CDR3 DNA: TGTGCCAGCAGTTTGCAGGGGGCGAACTATGGCTACACCTTC
CDR3 protein: CASSLQGANYGYTF